A single sample gave rise to the 12 T cell receptor beta chains below, sequenced in a study of patients with pleural tuberculosis. MiXCR, applied by TCRdb to the reads, yields one record per CDR3 protein. The table lists about 30,000 distinct CDR3 sequences, roughly 18% of them singletons, with roughly 4% in the top ten. The sequenced material came from peripheral blood. Receptor source: a human donor with pleural tuberculosis.

Note on this clonotype: A much larger clone lies a single base off, so this may be a read error. The genes are TRBV12-3 or TRBV12-4 and TRBJ2-7; D tentatively fits TRBD1 or TRBD2 (5 bases each). This CDR3 comprises 14 residues. The V end lost 0 bases, the J end lost 3 bases, and 9 bases lay between the germline ends. This CDR3 reads CASSLALGDYEQYF. The CDR3 DNA follows: TGTGCCAGCAGTTTAGCGCTGGGGGACTACGAGCAGTACTTC.

This clonotype was observed at least ten times. This chain links TRBV5-1 with TRBJ1-1; the D gene is possibly TRBD1 (5 bases). Trimming left V 1 base short and J 0 bases short, with 10 bases between. The CDR3 has 15 residues. Germline V lookup: CDR1 SGHRS, CDR2 YFSETQ. The CDR3 loop reads CASSLTGSLNTEAFF. The CDR3 DNA sequence: TGCGCCAGCAGCTTGACAGGCTCCCTGAACACTGAAGCTTTCTTT.

There are many counts of this clonotype. This chain joins TRBV15 and TRBJ1-4; maybe TRBD1 (5 bases). This CDR3 contains 17 residues. In germline, CDR1 is LNHNV, CDR2 YYDKDF (reference sequence). With 0 bases removed from V and 6 bases from J, the gap between germline ends came to 17 bases. CDR3 DNA sequence: TGTGCCACCAGCAGAGATAGGGTCAGGGTGGATTATGAAAAACTGTTTTTT. As protein: CATSRDRVRVDYEKLFF.

This clonotype is medium-sized (0.01 to 0.1%) within its sample. The chain couples TRBV6-1 to TRBJ2-1; possibly TRBD1 for D (6 bases). Germline V gene lookup returns CDR1 MNHNS and CDR2 SASEGT. The V end lost 7 bases, the J end lost 5 bases, and 18 bases lay between the germline ends. The CDR3 is 15 amino acids. CDR3 in amino acids: CASTDQGSLDNEQFF. The CDR3 region has the DNA TGTGCCAGCACCGACCAGGGGAGTCTCGACAATGAGCAGTTCTTC.

This clonotype appeared many times. Relative to the germline gene, one junction end is altered; a read error may explain this. J is TRBJ2-3 and V is TRBV7-7; either TRBD1 or TRBD2 may fit D (6 bases each). This CDR3 has 15 amino acids. Germline assignment: CDR1 SSHAT and CDR2 FNYEAQ (reference sequence). In DNA form, the CDR3 reads TGTGCTAGCAGCGCAGGGACAACTAGCACAGGTACGCAGTATTTT. As protein: CASSAGTTSTGTQYF. The whole variable domain, remainder taken from reference TRBV7-7 and TRBJ2-3, is GAGVSQSPRYKVTKRGQDVTLRCDPISSHATLYWYQQALGQGPEFLTYFNYEAQPDKSGLPSDRFSAERPEGSISTLTIQRTEQRDSAMYRCASSAGTTSTGTQYFGPGTRLTVL.

This clonotype was detected ten times or more. The rearrangement joins TRBV6-1 to TRBJ2-3; perhaps TRBD2 as D (7 bases). Germline V lookup: CDR1 MNHNS, CDR2 SASEGT. This CDR3 region has 14 residues. The V and J ends lost 5 bases and 5 bases respectively, with 14 bases between them. The CDR3 sequence: CASSSGGGEDTQYF. CDR3 bases: TGTGCCAGCAGTTCTGGAGGGGGGGAAGATACGCAGTATTTT.

This clonotype was recorded many times. The rearrangement links TRBV11-2 to TRBJ1-1; no clear D gene. Trimming removed 6 bases at V and 1 base at J, with 15 bases between. The germline CDR1 and CDR2 sequences are SGHAT and FQNNGV. The length of the CDR3 is 15 residues. The CDR3 spells CASSFTPGRNTEAFF. For the CDR3, the DNA is TGTGCCAGCAGTTTTACACCCGGGAGGAACACTGAAGCTTTCTTT.

This clonotype was detected many times. The chain carries TRBV30 and TRBJ2-5; perhaps TRBD2 as D (5 bases). The V end was cut by 0 bases, the J end by 3 bases, with 11 bases between. This CDR3 contains 14 residues. In germline, CDR1 is GTSNPN, CDR2 SVGIG (reference sequence). For the CDR3, the DNA is TGTGCCTGGAGTGTACTACAGAGGGAAGAGACCCAGTACTTC. This encodes CAWSVLQREETQYF.

By sample share, this clonotype is medium-sized. This chain links TRBV25-1 with TRBJ2-3; D perhaps matches TRBD1 (6 bases). Trimming took 2 bases from V and 1 from J, leaving 10 bases between them. Germline lookup yields CDR1 MGHDK and CDR2 SYGVNS. The CDR3 length is 15 residues. The CDR3 loop reads CASSETGMGTDTQYF. CDR3 bases: TGTGCCAGCAGTGAAACAGGGATGGGCACAGATACGCAGTATTTT.

V and J are TRBV20-1 and TRBJ2-3, with 14 bases fitting TRBD2. Per germline, CDR1 DFQATT and CDR2 SNEGSKA (reference sequence). The CDR3 spans 16 residues. With 5 bases clipped from V and 5 bases from J, the junction kept 9 bases outside the gene matches. As DNA, the CDR3 is TGCAGTGCTGAGACTAGCGGGAGGGCCGGTGGAGATACGCAGTATTTT. It encodes CSAETSGRAGGDTQYF.

This clonotype showed up many times. This may be a read error: a much more frequent sequence differs by one nucleotide. The chain joins TRBV2 to TRBJ1-2; D is unclear. The CDR3 extends over 14 amino acids. The germline V gene encodes CDR1 SNHLY and CDR2 FYNNEI. The chain's CDR3 is CASSERAADYGYSF. The DNA of the CDR3 is TGTGCCAGCAGTGAGAGGGCTGCAGACTATGGCTACTCCTTC.

This clonotype was counted at least ten times. The rearrangement joins TRBV7-2 to TRBJ1-4; D is possibly TRBD1 (5 bases). This CDR3 has 15 residues. CDR1 and CDR2 from the germline V gene are SGHTA and FQGNSA. Trimming cost V 5 bases and J 0 bases, with 10 bases left between them. CDR3 nucleotides: TGTGCCAGCAGCGGGACGGGAGCAACTAATGAAAAACTGTTTTTT. It is translated as CASSGTGATNEKLFF.